The rows below give T cell receptor beta chains drawn from one sample of a study of shared clonotypes between healthy human individuals. Assay: immunoSEQ multiplex PCR; the TCRdb copy retains only in-frame clones and omits some. The sample lists about 520,000 clones; approximately 95% were seen once. The sequencing input was naive CD4+ T cells sorted from blood. Source of these receptors: a woman aged 30 to 39 in good health. CDR3s include the opening cysteine and the closing phenylalanine or tryptophan. The D gene is left open where the match is weak. Expanded clones get a size class; other rows say once, few or many, or leave the size out.

cdr3_length: 18; d_call: TRBD2; v_call: TRBV28; clone_size: NA; j_call: TRBJ2-1; cdr3_nt: TGTGCCAGCAGTTTATTAGGGCCGACTAGCGGGAGTAACAATGAGCAGTTCTTC; cdr3_aa: CASSLLGPTSGSNNEQFF
cdr3_length: 12; d_call: TRBD1; v_call: TRBV10-2; clone_size: NA; j_call: TRBJ1-4; cdr3_nt: TGCGCCAGCTCCGACAGGGCTGAAAAACTGTTTTTT; cdr3_aa: CASSDRAEKLFF
cdr3_length: 14; d_call: NA; v_call: TRBV15; clone_size: NA; j_call: TRBJ1-1; cdr3_nt: TGTGCCACCAGCAGAGATCTGGGGAGCACTGAAGCTTTCTTT; cdr3_aa: CATSRDLGSTEAFF
cdr3_length: 17; d_call: NA; v_call: TRBV27; clone_size: NA; j_call: TRBJ1-5; cdr3_nt: TGTGCCAGCAGTCCAAGGCCCCCTCGGTATAGCAATCAGCCCCAGCATTTT; cdr3_aa: CASSPRPPRYSNQPQHF
cdr3_length: 15; d_call: NA; v_call: TRBV28; clone_size: NA; j_call: TRBJ1-5; cdr3_nt: TGTGCCAGCACCTTCACCAGCCGAGGGGACCAGCCCCAGCATTTT; cdr3_aa: CASTFTSRGDQPQHF
cdr3_length: 16; d_call: NA; v_call: TRBV2; clone_size: NA; j_call: TRBJ1-3; cdr3_nt: TGTGCCAGCAGTATGCAGGGTACGGGATCTGGAAACACCATATATTTT; cdr3_aa: CASSMQGTGSGNTIYF
cdr3_length: 13; d_call: NA; v_call: TRBV28; clone_size: NA; j_call: TRBJ1-1; cdr3_nt: TGTGCCAGCAGTTTAAGGCAGGGGATTGAAGCTTTCTTT; cdr3_aa: CASSLRQGIEAFF
cdr3_length: 15; d_call: TRBD1; v_call: TRBV18; clone_size: NA; j_call: TRBJ2-7; cdr3_nt: TGTGCCAGCTCCTCAAGGGACAGGGGTTTCTACGAGCAGTACTTC; cdr3_aa: CASSSRDRGFYEQYF
cdr3_length: 17; d_call: TRBD2; v_call: TRBV9; clone_size: once; j_call: TRBJ2-1; cdr3_nt: TGTGCCAGCAGCGGATTAAAGCGGGAGTCATCTATAAATGAGCAGTTCTTC; cdr3_aa: CASSGLKRESSINEQFF
cdr3_length: 17; d_call: NA; v_call: TRBV5-1; clone_size: NA; j_call: TRBJ1-1; cdr3_nt: TGCGCCAGCAGCTCAAGGGGGAGGGAGTCGGCAAGCACTGAAGCTTTCTTT; cdr3_aa: CASSSRGRESASTEAFF
cdr3_length: 14; d_call: TRBD2; v_call: TRBV7-6; clone_size: NA; j_call: TRBJ2-7; cdr3_nt: TGTGCCAGCAGCTTAGGTAGCGGGCCCTACGAGCAGTACTTC; cdr3_aa: CASSLGSGPYEQYF
cdr3_length: 14; d_call: TRBD1; v_call: TRBV19; clone_size: few; j_call: TRBJ1-2; cdr3_nt: TGTGCCAGTAGTCGGGACAGGGGGCACTATGGCTACACCTTC; cdr3_aa: CASSRDRGHYGYTF
cdr3_length: 10; d_call: NA; v_call: TRBV20-1; clone_size: NA; j_call: TRBJ1-6; cdr3_nt: TGCAGTGCTGGGGGAACACCCCTCCACTTT; cdr3_aa: CSAGGTPLHF
cdr3_length: 17; d_call: TRBD1; v_call: TRBV7-9; clone_size: NA; j_call: TRBJ2-2; cdr3_nt: TGTGCCAGCAGGCGTTACCCACAGGGGCTAGGGACCGGGGAGCTGTTTTTT; cdr3_aa: CASRRYPQGLGTGELFF
cdr3_length: 16; d_call: NA; v_call: TRBV6-5; clone_size: NA; j_call: TRBJ1-1; cdr3_nt: TGTGCCAGCAGTTACTCCTTCGGCAGGCGAAACACTGAAGCTTTCTTT; cdr3_aa: CASSYSFGRRNTEAFF
cdr3_length: 16; d_call: NA; v_call: TRBV19; clone_size: NA; j_call: TRBJ2-7; cdr3_nt: TGTGCCAGTAGCCTCTACCGGGACCGCCCTCCCTACGAGCAGTACTTC; cdr3_aa: CASSLYRDRPPYEQYF
cdr3_length: 14; d_call: TRBD2; v_call: TRBV7-8; clone_size: NA; j_call: TRBJ2-5; cdr3_nt: TGTGCCAGCAGCTTGGGACTAGCGCGGGAGACCCAGTACTTC; cdr3_aa: CASSLGLARETQYF
cdr3_length: 12; d_call: NA; v_call: TRBV7-9; clone_size: few; j_call: TRBJ2-7; cdr3_nt: TGTGCCAGTGGCGGCCTGTCCTACGAGCAGTACTTC; cdr3_aa: CASGGLSYEQYF
cdr3_length: 15; d_call: TRBD1; v_call: TRBV18; clone_size: NA; j_call: TRBJ1-4; cdr3_nt: TGTGCCAGCTCACCGGACAGGGCAAAAGGTGAAAAACTGTTTTTT; cdr3_aa: CASSPDRAKGEKLFF
cdr3_length: 14; d_call: TRBD1; v_call: TRBV7-3; clone_size: NA; j_call: TRBJ1-1; cdr3_nt: TGTGCCAGCAGCTTAAGGCAGGGGGCGGGTGAAGCTTTCTTT; cdr3_aa: CASSLRQGAGEAFF
cdr3_length: 14; d_call: NA; v_call: TRBV5-1; clone_size: NA; j_call: TRBJ2-7; cdr3_nt: TGCGCCAGCAGCTTGGGACAGGAACTTTACGAGCAGTACTTC; cdr3_aa: CASSLGQELYEQYF
cdr3_length: 17; d_call: TRBD1; v_call: TRBV27; clone_size: once; j_call: TRBJ1-4; cdr3_nt: TGTGCCAGCAGTCCCCGGGACAGGGGGATTACTAATGAAAAACTGTTTTTT; cdr3_aa: CASSPRDRGITNEKLFF
cdr3_length: 15; d_call: TRBD1; v_call: TRBV25-1; clone_size: NA; j_call: TRBJ1-1; cdr3_nt: TGTGCCAGCAGTGACACAGGGGCCGGGAACACTGAAGCTTTCTTT; cdr3_aa: CASSDTGAGNTEAFF
cdr3_length: 16; d_call: NA; v_call: TRBV10-3; clone_size: NA; j_call: TRBJ1-5; cdr3_nt: TGTGCCATCAGTGAATCTGGAGATTATAGCAATCAGCCCCAGCATTTT; cdr3_aa: CAISESGDYSNQPQHF
cdr3_length: 14; d_call: NA; v_call: TRBV11-3; clone_size: NA; j_call: TRBJ1-1; cdr3_nt: TGTGCCAGCAGCTTAGGTCCCGGGCAAACTGAAGCTTTCTTT; cdr3_aa: CASSLGPGQTEAFF
cdr3_length: 15; d_call: TRBD2; v_call: TRBV2; clone_size: NA; j_call: TRBJ2-1; cdr3_nt: TGTGCCAGCAAAAGGGGGACTAGCGCTTACAATGAGCAGTTCTTC; cdr3_aa: CASKRGTSAYNEQFF
cdr3_length: 16; d_call: NA; v_call: TRBV7-9; clone_size: NA; j_call: TRBJ2-3; cdr3_nt: TGTGCCAGCAGCTCTTGGACAGACCAATACACAGATACGCAGTATTTT; cdr3_aa: CASSSWTDQYTDTQYF
cdr3_length: 14; d_call: NA; v_call: TRBV7-8; clone_size: NA; j_call: TRBJ1-4; cdr3_nt: TGTGCCAGCAGCTCCAGGGCCTTTAATGAAAAACTGTTTTTT; cdr3_aa: CASSSRAFNEKLFF
cdr3_length: 13; d_call: TRBD1; v_call: TRBV29-1; clone_size: NA; j_call: TRBJ2-7; cdr3_nt: TGCAGCGTTGAGGGACAGGGGGCCCAAGAGCAGTACTTC; cdr3_aa: CSVEGQGAQEQYF
cdr3_length: 14; d_call: NA; v_call: TRBV28; clone_size: NA; j_call: TRBJ2-7; cdr3_nt: TGTGCCAGCAAGGAGTACCCCTCCGTTGGGGAGCAGTACTTC; cdr3_aa: CASKEYPSVGEQYF
cdr3_length: 15; d_call: NA; v_call: TRBV5-4; clone_size: NA; j_call: TRBJ1-1; cdr3_nt: TGTGCCAGCAGCTCAGGACACGCGTTTGACACTGAAGCTTTCTTT; cdr3_aa: CASSSGHAFDTEAFF
cdr3_length: 8; d_call: NA; v_call: TRBV30; clone_size: once; j_call: TRBJ1-1; cdr3_nt: TGTGCCCGCGAGAGAGCTTTCTTT; cdr3_aa: CARERAFF
cdr3_length: 12; d_call: NA; v_call: TRBV2; clone_size: NA; j_call: TRBJ2-7; cdr3_nt: TGTGCCAGCAGTATCTCCTACTACGAGCAGTACTTC; cdr3_aa: CASSISYYEQYF
cdr3_length: 15; d_call: TRBD1; v_call: TRBV4-1; clone_size: NA; j_call: TRBJ2-2; cdr3_nt: TGCGCCAGCAGCCATAAACAGGGGGTACCCGGGGAGCTGTTTTTT; cdr3_aa: CASSHKQGVPGELFF
cdr3_length: 13; d_call: NA; v_call: TRBV5-1; clone_size: NA; j_call: TRBJ1-2; cdr3_nt: TGCGCCAGCAGAGGGGAGACTAACTATGGCTACACCTTC; cdr3_aa: CASRGETNYGYTF
cdr3_length: 16; d_call: TRBD2; v_call: TRBV10-3; clone_size: once; j_call: TRBJ2-2; cdr3_nt: TGTGCCATCAGTCAGGGAAGCGGGAGAGCGGCCGGGGAGCTGTTTTTT; cdr3_aa: CAISQGSGRAAGELFF
cdr3_length: 12; d_call: NA; v_call: TRBV4-1; clone_size: NA; j_call: TRBJ2-7; cdr3_nt: TGCGCCAGCAGCCATACGGCCGACGAGCAGTACTTC; cdr3_aa: CASSHTADEQYF
cdr3_length: 14; d_call: NA; v_call: TRBV11-2; clone_size: NA; j_call: TRBJ1-2; cdr3_nt: TGTGCCAGCAGCTTAAAGGAACAGGTTGCCGGCTACACCTTC; cdr3_aa: CASSLKEQVAGYTF
cdr3_length: 16; d_call: TRBD2; v_call: TRBV9; clone_size: NA; j_call: TRBJ2-1; cdr3_nt: TGTGCCAGCAGCCGACTAGCGGGAACCTCCTACAATGAGCAGTTCTTC; cdr3_aa: CASSRLAGTSYNEQFF
cdr3_length: 16; d_call: NA; v_call: TRBV7-8; clone_size: NA; j_call: TRBJ2-3; cdr3_nt: TGTGCCAGCAGCTTAGATCCATGGCGAAGCACAGATACGCAGTATTTT; cdr3_aa: CASSLDPWRSTDTQYF
cdr3_length: 16; d_call: TRBD2; v_call: TRBV5-1; clone_size: NA; j_call: TRBJ2-5; cdr3_nt: TGCGCCAGCAGCTTGGCAGCAGCGGGAAAACAAGAGACCCAGTACTTC; cdr3_aa: CASSLAAAGKQETQYF
cdr3_length: 14; d_call: TRBD2; v_call: TRBV30; clone_size: NA; j_call: TRBJ2-7; cdr3_nt: TGTGCCTGGAGTTCAGCGGGAGTAACCTACGAGCAGTACTTC; cdr3_aa: CAWSSAGVTYEQYF
cdr3_length: 18; d_call: TRBD2; v_call: TRBV6-1; clone_size: NA; j_call: TRBJ2-5; cdr3_nt: TGTGCCAGCAGTGAAGGGGGACTAGCGGGAGGATTCCAAGAGACCCAGTACTTC; cdr3_aa: CASSEGGLAGGFQETQYF
cdr3_length: 14; d_call: TRBD1; v_call: TRBV27; clone_size: NA; j_call: TRBJ2-2; cdr3_nt: TGTGCCAGCAGTTACAGGGGAATGGCCGGGGAGCTGTTTTTT; cdr3_aa: CASSYRGMAGELFF
cdr3_length: 15; d_call: NA; v_call: TRBV2; clone_size: NA; j_call: TRBJ2-7; cdr3_nt: TGTGCCAGCAGTACGCTGGACCCCCTGCGTTGGGAGCAGTACTTC; cdr3_aa: CASSTLDPLRWEQYF
cdr3_length: 15; d_call: NA; v_call: TRBV19; clone_size: NA; j_call: TRBJ2-1; cdr3_nt: TGTGCCAGTTCCCCCAACCCCAGCTCCTACAATGAGCAGTTCTTC; cdr3_aa: CASSPNPSSYNEQFF
cdr3_length: 16; d_call: NA; v_call: TRBV4-2; clone_size: NA; j_call: TRBJ2-5; cdr3_nt: TGTGCCAGCAGCCAAGCTGGGCGGGATTTTGGAGAGACCCAGTACTTC; cdr3_aa: CASSQAGRDFGETQYF
cdr3_length: 15; d_call: TRBD1; v_call: TRBV4-1; clone_size: NA; j_call: TRBJ2-3; cdr3_nt: TGCGCCAGCAGCCGGGGACAGGGTTTCAGAGATACGCAGTATTTT; cdr3_aa: CASSRGQGFRDTQYF
cdr3_length: 13; d_call: NA; v_call: TRBV7-2; clone_size: NA; j_call: TRBJ2-5; cdr3_nt: TGTGCCAGCAGCTCTCAAAGGGGCGAGACCCAGTACTTC; cdr3_aa: CASSSQRGETQYF
cdr3_length: 16; d_call: NA; v_call: TRBV25-1; clone_size: NA; j_call: TRBJ2-7; cdr3_nt: TGTGCCAGCAGTGAACTTCCGGGACGGGCAACCTACGAGCAGTACTTC; cdr3_aa: CASSELPGRATYEQYF
cdr3_length: 14; d_call: TRBD1; v_call: TRBV15; clone_size: NA; j_call: TRBJ1-5; cdr3_nt: TGTGCCACCAGCAGGGGACAGTTCAATCAGCCCCAGCATTTT; cdr3_aa: CATSRGQFNQPQHF
cdr3_length: 16; d_call: NA; v_call: TRBV19; clone_size: NA; j_call: TRBJ2-5; cdr3_nt: TGTGCCAGTAGTATCGTCGGGGGCAACTCCCCGAAGACCCAGTACTTC; cdr3_aa: CASSIVGGNSPKTQYF
cdr3_length: 14; d_call: TRBD2; v_call: TRBV28; clone_size: NA; j_call: TRBJ2-5; cdr3_nt: TGTGCCAGCAGTTTGCTTGCCGGGAGGGAGACCCAGTACTTC; cdr3_aa: CASSLLAGRETQYF
cdr3_length: 15; d_call: NA; v_call: TRBV11-2; clone_size: NA; j_call: TRBJ2-7; cdr3_nt: TGTGCCAGCAGCCATGTGTGGGTGAAAGACTACGAGCAGTACTTC; cdr3_aa: CASSHVWVKDYEQYF
cdr3_length: 15; d_call: NA; v_call: TRBV6-4; clone_size: NA; j_call: TRBJ2-1; cdr3_nt: TGTGCCAGCAGTGCACAGGGGGGGGGCAGTAATGAGCAGTTCTTC; cdr3_aa: CASSAQGGGSNEQFF